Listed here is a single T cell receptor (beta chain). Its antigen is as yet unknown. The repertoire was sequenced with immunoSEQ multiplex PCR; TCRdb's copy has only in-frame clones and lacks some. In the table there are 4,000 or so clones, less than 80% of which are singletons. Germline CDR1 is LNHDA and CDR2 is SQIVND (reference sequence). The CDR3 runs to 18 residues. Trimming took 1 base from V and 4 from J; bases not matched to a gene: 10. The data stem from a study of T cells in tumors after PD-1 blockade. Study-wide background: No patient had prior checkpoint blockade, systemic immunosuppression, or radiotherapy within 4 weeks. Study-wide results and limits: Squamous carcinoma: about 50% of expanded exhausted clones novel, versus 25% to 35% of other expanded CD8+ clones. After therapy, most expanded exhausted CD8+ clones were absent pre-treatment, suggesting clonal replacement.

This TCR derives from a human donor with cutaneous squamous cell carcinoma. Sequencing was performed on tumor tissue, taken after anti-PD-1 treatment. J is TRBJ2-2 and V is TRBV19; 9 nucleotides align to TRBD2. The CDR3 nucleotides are TGTGCCAGTAGTATAGGGTTCGGGAGCGGGGGGCCCACCGGGGAGCTGTTTTTT. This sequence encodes CASSIGFGSGGPTGELFF.